The present T cell receptor (beta chain) was sequenced within a study of T-cell reconstitution after alpha-beta-depleted transplantation in children. Regarding the study as a whole: About two months after transplant, alpha-beta T cells reportedly came from several hundred expanded graft clones.

A few counts support this clonotype. The antigen is unknown. The V gene end was trimmed by 5 bases and the J gene end by 4 bases; junction bases not matched to a gene: 10. Looked up from germline, CDR1 is SGHTA and CDR2 is FQGTGA. The CDR3 consists of 16 residues. The library targeted TCRbeta and was prepared with unique molecular identifiers. One entry per CDR3 protein results from TCRdb running MiXCR on the PCR reads. The repertoire consists of some 830,000 distinct CDR3 sequences, with under 20% occurring once and the leading ten covering approximately 5%. J is TRBJ2-2 and V is TRBV7-3, with 7 nucleotides matching TRBD1. The receptor comes from a male patient between 10 and 17 years old who had a stem cell transplant for acute lymphoblastic leukemia, so the T cells may come from the graft donor. Sequenced here: PBMCs, mostly from graft donor cells, sampled 360 days after TCRalphabeta/CD19-depleted stem cell transplant. CDR3 region: CASSPRQGTFTGELFF. CDR3 sequence (DNA): TGTGCCAGCAGCCCGCGACAGGGTACCTTCACCGGGGAGCTGTTTTTT.